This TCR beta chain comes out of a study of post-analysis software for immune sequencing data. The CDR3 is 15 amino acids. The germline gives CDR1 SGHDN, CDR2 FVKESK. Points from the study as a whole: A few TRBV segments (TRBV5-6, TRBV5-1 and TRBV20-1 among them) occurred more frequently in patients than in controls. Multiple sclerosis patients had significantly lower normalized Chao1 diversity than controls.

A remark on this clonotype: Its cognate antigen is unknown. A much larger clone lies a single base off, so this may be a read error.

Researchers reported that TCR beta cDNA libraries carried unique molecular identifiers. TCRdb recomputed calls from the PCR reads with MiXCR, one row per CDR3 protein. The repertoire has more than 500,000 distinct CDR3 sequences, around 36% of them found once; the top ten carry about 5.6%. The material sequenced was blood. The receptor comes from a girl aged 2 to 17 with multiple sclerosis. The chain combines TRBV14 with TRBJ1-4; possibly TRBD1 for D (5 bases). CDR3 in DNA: TGTGCCTGCAGGCTAAGCAGGGCAACTAATGAAAAACTGTTTTTT. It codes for CACRLSRATNEKLFF.